A single sample gave rise to the 27 T cell receptor beta chains below, sequenced in a study of T cell clusters in autoimmune cytopenias. Multiplex touch-down PCR amplified TRB using TRB-A and TRB-B pools in one tube. No DNA is given; TCRdb re-called the multiplex PCR reads and lists each CDR3 protein once. Its clone listing holds over 9,000 distinct CDR3 sequences. Each sample's input was around 250 ng genomic DNA, some 40,000 genome equivalents. Specimen: peripheral blood. These receptors originate from a human donor with an autoimmune cytopenia or autoimmune hepatitis (not recorded which).

The V call is TRBV7-2, the J call TRBJ2-7; TCRdb calls TRBD2, which cannot be checked without DNA. Germline V gene lookup returns CDR1 SGHTA and CDR2 FQGNSA. The CDR3 spans 15 residues. CDR3 sequence reads: CASSLAGTSPYEQYF.

According to its frequency, this clonotype is medium-sized. The chain couples TRBV12-3 or TRBV12-4 to TRBJ1-2; TCRdb indicates TRBD1, and absent DNA this call remains unverified. The CDR3 runs to 14 residues. CDR3 region: CASSPGASNYGYTF.

The rearrangement uses TRBV6-4 and TRBJ1-2. The CDR3 loop spans 14 amino acids. The germline gives CDR1 MRHNA, CDR2 SNTAGT. The CDR3 sequence: CASSPSYGNYGYTF.

The chain recombines TRBV5-4 with TRBJ1-5. The germline V gene encodes CDR1 SGHNT and CDR2 YYREEE (reference sequence). The CDR3 has 13 residues. The CDR3 here is CASSSDGNQPQHF.

According to its frequency, this clonotype is medium-sized. This sequence joins TRBV27 and TRBJ2-2; the TCRdb D gene call, TRBD1, has no DNA to confirm it. Germline CDR1 and CDR2: MNHEY and SMNVEV (reference sequence). CDR3 size: 15 residues. The CDR3 reads CASSSFDRDTGELFF.

The chain couples TRBV19 to TRBJ2-2; TCRdb's assignment of TRBD2 cannot be checked, as there is no DNA. The CDR3 contains 13 residues. Germline CDR1 LNHDA, CDR2 SQIVND (reference sequence). CDR3 in amino acids: CASSTLADGELFF. The full variable domain, its missing parts supplied by reference TRBV19 and TRBJ2-2, is DGGITQSPKYLFRKEGQNVTLSCEQNLNHDAMYWYRQDPGQGLRLIYYSQIVNDFQKGDIAEGYSVSREKKESFPLTVTSAQKNPTAFYLCASSTLADGELFFGEGSRLTVL.

The rearrangement joins TRBV4-3 to TRBJ1-1. CDR3 length: 15 residues. CDR1 and CDR2 (germline): LGHNA, YSLEER. The CDR3 sequence is CASSQDGGWDTEAFF.

The CDR3 spells CASSRTGRSSQPQHF. The chain couples TRBV27 to TRBJ1-5; TCRdb's D call of TRBD1 is untestable without DNA. The V gene's germline CDR1 is MNHEY and CDR2 SMNVEV (reference sequence). The CDR3 runs 15 residues.

The chain joins TRBV20-1 to TRBJ2-5; TCRdb's assignment of TRBD1 cannot be checked, as there is no DNA. Germline CDR1 and CDR2: DFQATT and SNEGSKA (reference sequence). The CDR3 is 13 amino acids. The CDR3 here is CSARGQLAETQYF.

The CDR3 here is CASSLLQPTGWPLSNQPQHF. The chain links TRBV7-2 to TRBJ1-5; the D call from TCRdb, TRBD1, cannot be confirmed without DNA. CDR1 SGHTA and CDR2 FQGNSA come from the germline V gene. The CDR3 covers 20 residues.

The V gene is TRBV14, the J gene TRBJ1-1; TCRdb outputs TRBD1, but without DNA this stays unchecked. The CDR3 has 13 residues. Germline V gene sequence: CDR1 SGHDN, CDR2 FVKESK. The CDR3 here is CASTADRGRRAFF.

This chain links TRBV5-6 with TRBJ2-1; TCRdb indicates TRBD1, and absent DNA this call remains unverified. The germline V gene has CDR1 SGHDT and CDR2 YYEEEE. The CDR3 is made up of 16 amino acids. The CDR3 reads CASSGSSGAAYNEQFF.

The chain combines TRBV4-2 with TRBJ2-7; TCRdb designates TRBD2, a call that cannot be tested without DNA. Germline V CDR1 and CDR2: LGHNA, YNFKEQ. The CDR3 sequence is 15 residues long. The CDR3: CASSQRLAGLYEQYF.

This clonotype is medium-sized (0.01 to 0.1%) by frequency. This rearrangement joins TRBV27 to TRBJ2-2; with no DNA, the TCRdb D assignment of TRBD1 cannot be verified. This CDR3 comprises 15 residues. In germline, CDR1 is MNHEY, CDR2 SMNVEV (reference sequence). The CDR3 reads CASRRGATNTGELFF.

The chain has TRBV24-1 and TRBJ2-1. CDR3 size: 13 residues. Germline V gene data show CDR1 as KGHDR and CDR2 as SFDVKD. The CDR3 protein is CATSEWRGNEQFF.

The chain has TRBV4-3 and TRBJ2-4; the TCRdb D gene call, TRBD2, has no DNA to confirm it. There are 15 residues in the CDR3. Germline V lookup: CDR1 LGHNA, CDR2 YSLEER. The CDR3: CASSSLAGGSGIQYF.

This clonotype registers medium-sized by frequency. The V call is TRBV6-5, the J call TRBJ2-1; TCRdb outputs TRBD2, but without DNA this stays unchecked. Germline V lookup: CDR1 MNHEY, CDR2 SVGAGI. The CDR3 sequence is 14 residues long. The CDR3 sequence: CASNGLASYNEQFF.

The chain has TRBV6-1 and TRBJ1-1; lacking DNA, the TRBD1 call made by TCRdb goes unchecked. The germline V gene encodes CDR1 MNHNS and CDR2 SASEGT. CDR3 length: 13 residues. CDR3 loop: CASSEVIGGEAFF.

The chain links TRBV20-1 to TRBJ2-1; the D call from TCRdb, TRBD1, cannot be confirmed without DNA. The length of the CDR3 is 13 residues. Per germline, CDR1 DFQATT and CDR2 SNEGSKA (reference sequence). This CDR3 reads CSADRGLENEQFF.

This clonotype is medium-sized by frequency. CDR3 protein: CSVDRGPKETQYF. The rearrangement joins TRBV29-1 to TRBJ2-5; checking the TCRdb D call of TRBD1 is not possible without DNA. The germline V gene has CDR1 SQVTM and CDR2 ANQGSEA. The CDR3 contains 13 residues. Filled out from reference TRBV29-1 and TRBJ2-5, the complete variable domain reads SAVISQKPSRDICQRGTSLTIQCQVDSQVTMMFWYRQQPGQSLTLIATANQGSEATYESGFVIDKFPISRPNLTFSTLTVSNMSPEDSSIYLCSVDRGPKETQYFGPGTRLLVL.

The rearrangement joins TRBV10-3 to TRBJ1-1; the TCRdb D gene call, TRBD1, has no DNA to confirm it. Germline CDR1 ENHRY, CDR2 SYGVKD. This CDR3 is 13 amino acids long. The CDR3 reads CAIRSGTGGEAFF.

This clonotype ranks as medium-sized in terms of frequency. This sequence joins TRBV5-4 and TRBJ2-3; TCRdb gives TRBD2 as the D gene, but with no DNA this cannot be confirmed. This CDR3 contains 16 residues. Germline V gene sequence: CDR1 SGHNT, CDR2 YYREEE (reference sequence). The CDR3 loop is CASSSRISGVGDTQYF.

The chain joins TRBV5-4 to TRBJ2-7; the D gene TCRdb calls, TRBD1, cannot be checked with no DNA. Germline loops: CDR1 SGHNT, CDR2 YYREEE (reference sequence). The CDR3 runs 14 residues. CDR3 region: CASSAGQGLNEQYF.

The rearrangement links TRBV6-2 or TRBV6-3 to TRBJ1-5; the TRBD1 assignment by TCRdb is unverifiable without DNA. Germline-derived CDR1 and CDR2 are MNHEY and SVGEGT. This CDR3 has 15 residues. This CDR3 reads CASSPPADGAQPQHF.

The gene calls are TRBV11-2 and TRBJ1-3; TCRdb's assignment of TRBD1 cannot be checked, as there is no DNA. Germline-derived CDR1 and CDR2 are SGHAT and FQNNGV. The CDR3 spans 13 residues. CDR3 residues: CASRSGAGNTIYF.

The gene calls are TRBV10-3 and TRBJ2-3; TCRdb lists TRBD1, though no DNA is available to test this call. CDR1 is ENHRY and CDR2 is SYGVKD in the germline V gene. The CDR3 has 14 amino acids. CDR3 region: CAIGGRTGADTQYF.

V usage is TRBV5-1 and J usage is TRBJ2-5. The CDR3 has 13 amino acids. CDR1 SGHRS and CDR2 YFSETQ come from the germline V gene. The CDR3 loop reads CASSFLGAETQYF.